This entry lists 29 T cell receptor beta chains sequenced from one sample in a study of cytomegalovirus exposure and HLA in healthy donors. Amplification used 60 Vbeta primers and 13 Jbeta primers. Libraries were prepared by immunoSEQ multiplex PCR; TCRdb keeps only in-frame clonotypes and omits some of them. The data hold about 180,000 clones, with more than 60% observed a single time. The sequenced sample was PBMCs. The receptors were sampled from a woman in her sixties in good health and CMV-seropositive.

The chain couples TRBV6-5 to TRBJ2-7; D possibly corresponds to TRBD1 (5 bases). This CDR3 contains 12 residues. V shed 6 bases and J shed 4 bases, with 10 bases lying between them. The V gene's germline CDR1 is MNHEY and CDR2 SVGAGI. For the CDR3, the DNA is TGTGCCAGCAGCCGGACACAATACGAGCAGTACTTC. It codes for CASSRTQYEQYF.

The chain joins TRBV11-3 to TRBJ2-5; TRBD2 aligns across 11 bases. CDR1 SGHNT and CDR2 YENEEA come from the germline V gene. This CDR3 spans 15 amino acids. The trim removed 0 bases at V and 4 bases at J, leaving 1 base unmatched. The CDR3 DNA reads TGTGCCAGCAGCTTAGACACTAGCGGGGGAGAGACCCAGTACTTC. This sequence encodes CASSLDTSGGETQYF.

CDR3 DNA sequence: TGCGCCAGCAGCCCCGCTTGGTCCCCGGCAGGTCCGTACTTC. This sequence encodes CASSPAWSPAGPYF. The chain employs TRBV4-3 and TRBJ2-7; D gene uncertain. CDR1 and CDR2 (germline): LGHNA, YSLEER. The V end lost 4 bases, the J end lost 12 bases, and 22 bases lay between the germline ends. The CDR3 sequence is 14 residues long.

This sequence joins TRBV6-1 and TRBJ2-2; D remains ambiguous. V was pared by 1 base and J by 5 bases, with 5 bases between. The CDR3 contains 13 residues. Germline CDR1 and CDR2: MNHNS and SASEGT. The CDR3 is CASSEERTGELFF. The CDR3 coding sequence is TGTGCCAGCAGTGAAGAGCGTACCGGGGAGCTGTTTTTT.

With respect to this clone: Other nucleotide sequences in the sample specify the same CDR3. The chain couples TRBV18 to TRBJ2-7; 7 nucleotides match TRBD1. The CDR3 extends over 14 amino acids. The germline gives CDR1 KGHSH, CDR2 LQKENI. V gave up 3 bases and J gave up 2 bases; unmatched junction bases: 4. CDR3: CASSPRQGTYEQYF. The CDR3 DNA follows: TGTGCCAGCTCACCCCGACAGGGAACCTACGAGCAGTACTTC.

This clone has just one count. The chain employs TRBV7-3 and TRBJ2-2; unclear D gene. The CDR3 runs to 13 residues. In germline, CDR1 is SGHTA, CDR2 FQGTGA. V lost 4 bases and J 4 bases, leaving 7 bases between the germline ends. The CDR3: CASSSPSTGELFF. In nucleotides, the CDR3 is TGTGCCAGCAGCTCTCCTAGCACCGGGGAGCTGTTTTTT.

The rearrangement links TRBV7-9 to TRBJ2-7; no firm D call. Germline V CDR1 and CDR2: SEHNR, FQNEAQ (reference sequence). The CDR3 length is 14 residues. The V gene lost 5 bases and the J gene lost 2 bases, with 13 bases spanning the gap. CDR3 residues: CASSRILKPYEQYF. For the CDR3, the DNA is TGTGCCAGCAGCCGAATACTGAAGCCCTACGAGCAGTACTTC.

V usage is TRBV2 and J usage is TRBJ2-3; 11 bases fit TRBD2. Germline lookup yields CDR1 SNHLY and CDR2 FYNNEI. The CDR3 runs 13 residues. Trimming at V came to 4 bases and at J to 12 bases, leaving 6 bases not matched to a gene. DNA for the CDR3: TGTGCCAGCAGTGGACTAGCGGGGAGAGGTCAGTATTTT. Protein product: CASSGLAGRGQYF.

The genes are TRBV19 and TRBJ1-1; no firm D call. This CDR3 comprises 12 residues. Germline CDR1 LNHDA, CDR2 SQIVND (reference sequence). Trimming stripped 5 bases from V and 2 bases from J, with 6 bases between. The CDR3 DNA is TGTGCCAGTAGTCTCCTAAACACTGAAGCTTTCTTT. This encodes CASSLLNTEAFF.

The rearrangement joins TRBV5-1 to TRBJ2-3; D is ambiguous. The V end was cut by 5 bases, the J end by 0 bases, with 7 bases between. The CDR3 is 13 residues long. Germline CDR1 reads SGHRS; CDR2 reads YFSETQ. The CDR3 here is CASSSGSTDTQYF. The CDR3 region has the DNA TGCGCCAGCAGTTCCGGTAGCACAGATACGCAGTATTTT.

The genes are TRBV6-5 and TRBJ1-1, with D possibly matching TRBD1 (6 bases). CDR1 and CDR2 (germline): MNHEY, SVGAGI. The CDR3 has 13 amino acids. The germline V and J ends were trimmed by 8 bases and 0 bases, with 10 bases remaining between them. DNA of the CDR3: TGTGCCAGCGGGGACACCATGAACACTGAAGCTTTCTTT. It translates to CASGDTMNTEAFF.

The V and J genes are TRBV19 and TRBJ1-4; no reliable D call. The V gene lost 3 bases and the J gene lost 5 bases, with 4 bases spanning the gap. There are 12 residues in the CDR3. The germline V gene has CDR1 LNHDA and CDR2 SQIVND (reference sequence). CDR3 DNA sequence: TGTGCCAGTAGTATGCAGAATGAAAAACTGTTTTTT. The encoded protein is CASSMQNEKLFF. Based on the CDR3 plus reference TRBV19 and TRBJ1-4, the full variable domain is DGGITQSPKYLFRKEGQNVTLSCEQNLNHDAMYWYRQDPGQGLRLIYYSQIVNDFQKGDIAEGYSVSREKKESFPLTVTSAQKNPTAFYLCASSMQNEKLFFGSGTQLSVL.

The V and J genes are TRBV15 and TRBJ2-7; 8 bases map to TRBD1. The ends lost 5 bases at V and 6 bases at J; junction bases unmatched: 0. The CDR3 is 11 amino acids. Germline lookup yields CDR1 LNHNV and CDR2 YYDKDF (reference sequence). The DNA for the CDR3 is TGTGCCACCAGCGGACAGGGCGAGCAGTACTTC. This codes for CATSGQGEQYF.

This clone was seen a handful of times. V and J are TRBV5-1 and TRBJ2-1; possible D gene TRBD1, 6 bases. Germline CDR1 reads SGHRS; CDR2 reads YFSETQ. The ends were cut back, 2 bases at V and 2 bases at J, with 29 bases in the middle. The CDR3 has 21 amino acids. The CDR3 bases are TGCGCCAGCAGCTTACCGAATGCAAGCCAGGGGACCTTAGCGACCTACAATGAGCAGTTCTTC. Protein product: CASSLPNASQGTLATYNEQFF.

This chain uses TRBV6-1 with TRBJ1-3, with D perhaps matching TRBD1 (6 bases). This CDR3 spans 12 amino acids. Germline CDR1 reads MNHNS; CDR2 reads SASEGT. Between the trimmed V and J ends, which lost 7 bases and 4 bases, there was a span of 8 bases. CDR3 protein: CASIGGGNTIYF. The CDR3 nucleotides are TGTGCCAGCATTGGGGGCGGAAACACCATATATTTT.

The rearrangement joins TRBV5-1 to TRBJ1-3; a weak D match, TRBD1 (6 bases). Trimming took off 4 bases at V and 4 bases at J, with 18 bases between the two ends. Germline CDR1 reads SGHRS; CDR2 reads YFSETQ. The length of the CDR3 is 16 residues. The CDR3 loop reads CASSPGRGAGGNTIYF. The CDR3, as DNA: TGCGCCAGCAGCCCCGGTCGGGGGGCAGGAGGAAACACCATATATTTT.

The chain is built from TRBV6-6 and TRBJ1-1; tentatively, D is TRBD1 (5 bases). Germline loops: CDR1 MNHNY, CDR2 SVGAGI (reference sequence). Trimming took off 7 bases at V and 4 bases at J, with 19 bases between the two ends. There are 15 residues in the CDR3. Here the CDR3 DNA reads TGTGCCAGCATCGACGGGGGACCCCTGGGCACTGAAGCTTTCTTT. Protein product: CASIDGGPLGTEAFF.

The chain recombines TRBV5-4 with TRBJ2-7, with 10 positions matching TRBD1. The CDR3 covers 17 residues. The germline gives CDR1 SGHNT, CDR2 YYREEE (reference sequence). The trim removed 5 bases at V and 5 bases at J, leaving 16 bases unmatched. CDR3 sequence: CASRPFIRDRGTDEQYF. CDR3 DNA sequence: TGTGCCAGCAGACCATTCATCCGGGACAGGGGAACTGACGAGCAGTACTTC.

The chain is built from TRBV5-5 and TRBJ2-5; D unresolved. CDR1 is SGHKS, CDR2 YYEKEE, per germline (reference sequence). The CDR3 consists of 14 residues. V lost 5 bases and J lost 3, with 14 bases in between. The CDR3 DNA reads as TGTGCCAGCAGGTCGGTGATACGGGAAGAGACCCAGTACTTC. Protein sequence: CASRSVIREETQYF.

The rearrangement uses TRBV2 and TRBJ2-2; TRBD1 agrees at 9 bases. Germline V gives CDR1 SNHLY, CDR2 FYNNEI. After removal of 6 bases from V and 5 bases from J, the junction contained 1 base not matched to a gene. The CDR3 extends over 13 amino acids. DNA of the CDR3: TGTGCCAGCAGAGACAGGGGGACCGGGGAGCTGTTTTTT. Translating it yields CASRDRGTGELFF.

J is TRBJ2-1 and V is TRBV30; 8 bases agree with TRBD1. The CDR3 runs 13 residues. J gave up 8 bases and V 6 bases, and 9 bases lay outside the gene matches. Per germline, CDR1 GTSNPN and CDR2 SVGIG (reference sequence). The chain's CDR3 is CACWDRRVDEQFF. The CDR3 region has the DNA TGTGCCTGCTGGGACAGGCGTGTGGATGAGCAGTTCTTC.

This CDR3 reads CASSAQGGIAEKLFF. The CDR3 nucleotides read TGCGCCAGCAGCGCGCAGGGAGGGATTGCTGAAAAACTGTTTTTT. The V gene is TRBV5-1, the J gene TRBJ1-4; D possibly corresponds to TRBD1 (5 bases). CDR1 and CDR2 (germline): SGHRS, YFSETQ. V was clipped by 4 bases and J by 7 bases, with 17 bases between them. The CDR3 loop spans 15 amino acids. The full variable domain, its missing parts supplied by reference TRBV5-1 and TRBJ1-4, is KAGVTQTPRYLIKTRGQQVTLSCSPISGHRSVSWYQQTPGQGLQFLFEYFSETQRNKGNFPGRFSGRQFSNSRSEMNVSTLELGDSALYLCASSAQGGIAEKLFFGSGTQLSVL.

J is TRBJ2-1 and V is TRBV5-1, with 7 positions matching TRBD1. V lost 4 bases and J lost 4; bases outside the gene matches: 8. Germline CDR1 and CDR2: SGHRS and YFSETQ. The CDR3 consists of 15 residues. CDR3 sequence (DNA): TGCGCCAGCAGCACAAAAACAGGGGTATACAATGAGCAGTTCTTC. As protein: CASSTKTGVYNEQFF.

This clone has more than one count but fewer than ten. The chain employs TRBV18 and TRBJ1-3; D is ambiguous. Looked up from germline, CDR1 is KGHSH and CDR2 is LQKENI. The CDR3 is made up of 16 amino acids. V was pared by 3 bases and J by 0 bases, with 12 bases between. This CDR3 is CASSPVSQSSGNTIYF. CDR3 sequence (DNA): TGTGCCAGCTCACCGGTTTCACAGAGCTCTGGAAACACCATATATTTT.

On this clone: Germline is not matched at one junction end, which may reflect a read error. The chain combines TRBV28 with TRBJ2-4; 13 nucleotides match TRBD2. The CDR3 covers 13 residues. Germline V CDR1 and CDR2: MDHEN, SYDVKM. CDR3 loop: CASRGPRTSGGWF. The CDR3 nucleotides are TGTGCCAGCAGGGGACCCAGGACTAGCGGGGGCTGGTTC.

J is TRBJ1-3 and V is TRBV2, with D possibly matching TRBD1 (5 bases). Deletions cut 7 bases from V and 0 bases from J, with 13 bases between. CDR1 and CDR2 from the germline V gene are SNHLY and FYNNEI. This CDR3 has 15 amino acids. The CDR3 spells CASTRDSYSGNTIYF. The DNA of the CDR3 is TGTGCCAGCACCCGAGACAGTTACTCTGGAAACACCATATATTTT.

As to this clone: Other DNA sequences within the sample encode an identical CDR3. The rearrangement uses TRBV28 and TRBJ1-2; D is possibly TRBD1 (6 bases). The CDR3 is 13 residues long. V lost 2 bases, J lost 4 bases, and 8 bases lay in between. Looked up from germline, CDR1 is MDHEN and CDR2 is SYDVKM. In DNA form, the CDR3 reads TGTGCCAGCAGTTTACTCAGGGGCTATGGCTACACCTTC. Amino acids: CASSLLRGYGYTF.

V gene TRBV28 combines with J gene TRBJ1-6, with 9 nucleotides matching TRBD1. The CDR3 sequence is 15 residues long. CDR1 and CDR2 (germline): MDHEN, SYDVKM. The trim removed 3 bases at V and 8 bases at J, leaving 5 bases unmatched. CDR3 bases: TGTGCCAGCAGTTTGACGGGACAGGGATATTCACCCCTCCACTTT. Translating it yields CASSLTGQGYSPLHF. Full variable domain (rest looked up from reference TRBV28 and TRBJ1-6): DVKVTQSSRYLVKRTGEKVFLECVQDMDHENMFWYRQDPGLGLRLIYFSYDVKMKEKGDIPEGYSVSREKKERFSLILESASTNQTSMYLCASSLTGQGYSPLHFGNGTRLTVT.

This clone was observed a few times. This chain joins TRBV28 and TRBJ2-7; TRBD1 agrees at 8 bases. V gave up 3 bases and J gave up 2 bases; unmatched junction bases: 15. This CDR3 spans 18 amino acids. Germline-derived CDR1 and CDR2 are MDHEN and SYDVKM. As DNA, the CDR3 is TGTGCCAGCAGTTTTTCCTTGATGGACAGGGAGCCAACCTACGAGCAGTACTTC. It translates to CASSFSLMDREPTYEQYF.